What follows are 7 T cell receptor beta chains derived from one specimen sequenced in a study of blood T cells in healthy people across ages. Primers used in a second PCR of about 7 to 12 cycles were a sample-barcoded 5' primer and a J-beta primer mix. TCRdb used MiXCR to reprocess the 5' RACE reads, holding one entry per CDR3 protein. Of hundreds of thousands of distinct CDR3 sequences listed, 40% to 50% were seen once; the top ten hold roughly a fifth. The specimen was blood. Source of these receptors: a man aged 60 to 69 in good health.

This clonotype occurred a few times. The genes are TRBV3-1 and TRBJ1-2; D ambiguous. CDR1 and CDR2 from the germline V gene are LGHDT and YNNKEL (reference sequence). Trimming removed 1 base from V and 4 bases from J, with 4 bases in between. The CDR3 has 12 amino acids. The CDR3 is CASSQGRYGYTF. In nucleotides, the CDR3 is TGTGCCAGCAGCCAAGGCCGCTATGGCTACACCTTC.

This clonotype was observed a handful of times. The chain's CDR3 is CATKLAAETQYF. CDR3 DNA sequence: TGTGCCACTAAATTAGCGGCAGAGACCCAGTACTTC. The rearrangement links TRBV2 to TRBJ2-5, with TRBD2 as a possible D gene (6 bases). The CDR3 totals 12 residues. Germline CDR1 reads SNHLY; CDR2 reads FYNNEI. Trimming left V 10 bases short and J 4 bases short, with 13 bases between.

This chain connects TRBV7-2 to TRBJ2-1, with D maybe TRBD2 (5 bases). CDR1 is SGHTA and CDR2 is FQGNSA in the germline V gene. CDR3 size: 18 residues. Between the trimmed V and J ends, which lost 1 base and 0 bases, there was a span of 16 bases. The CDR3 region is CASSLVSLAPSSYNEQFF. The DNA for the CDR3 is TGTGCCAGCAGCTTAGTCTCTTTAGCGCCGAGCTCCTACAATGAGCAGTTCTTC.

This chain links TRBV6-1 with TRBJ1-5; TRBD1 might be the D (5 bases). CDR3 length: 14 residues. Per germline, CDR1 MNHNS and CDR2 SASEGT. Trimming removed 2 bases at V and 5 bases at J, with 10 bases between. For the CDR3, the DNA is TGTGCCAGCAGTGAAAGTGAGGGGTATCAGCCCCAGCATTTT. Protein product: CASSESEGYQPQHF.

In its sample, this clonotype was seen once. The rearrangement uses TRBV20-1 and TRBJ1-2, with 10 bases fitting TRBD1. Germline CDR1 and CDR2: DFQATT and SNEGSKA (reference sequence). The trim removed 3 bases at V and 7 bases at J, leaving 5 bases unmatched. This CDR3 is built from 13 residues. The CDR3 sequence is CSARVTGGFGYTF. Here the CDR3 DNA reads TGCAGTGCTAGGGTGACAGGGGGCTTTGGCTACACCTTC.

The V call is TRBV19, the J call TRBJ2-1; TRBD1 might be the D (5 bases). The length of the CDR3 is 14 residues. Germline V gene data show CDR1 as LNHDA and CDR2 as SQIVND (reference sequence). V shed 3 bases and J shed 9 bases, with 15 bases lying between them. The CDR3 protein is CASSINHRQGEQFF. As DNA, the CDR3 is TGTGCCAGTAGTATCAACCATCGGCAGGGTGAGCAGTTCTTC.

This clonotype was detected a few times. The chain uses TRBV12-5 and TRBJ2-4; D possibly matches TRBD1 or TRBD2 (7 bases each). Germline CDR1 reads LGHNT; CDR2 reads FRNRAP. V lost 0 bases to trimming and J lost 0 bases, with 12 bases between them. This CDR3 has 17 residues. CDR3: CASGLVAGGVAKNIQYF. In DNA, the CDR3 is TGTGCTAGTGGTTTGGTAGCAGGGGGGGTAGCCAAAAACATTCAGTACTTC.